The present entry profiles one T cell receptor beta chain with its context. This entry is derived from a study of blood T cell repertoires in COVID-19. Germline V gene lookup returns CDR1 SEHNR and CDR2 FQNEAQ (reference sequence). V was pared by 2 bases and J by 7 bases, with 18 bases between. The CDR3 sequence is 16 residues long. Measured with immunoSEQ multiplex PCR; TCRdb has only the in-frame clones, and not every one. The sample contains 90,000 to 100,000 clones, roughly 82% of which appear only once. The source material was peripheral blood. J is TRBJ2-4 and V is TRBV7-9, with D possibly being TRBD1 (7 bases). The sequence was obtained from a man aged 70-80 years with active or convalescent COVID-19. For the CDR3, the DNA is TGTGCCAGCAGCTTAAGTCGGACAGGCGGGATTAACATTCAGTACTTC. Protein sequence: CASSLSRTGGINIQYF. The full variable domain, its missing parts supplied by reference TRBV7-9 and TRBJ2-4, is DTGVSQNPRHKITKRGQNVTFRCDPISEHNRLYWYRQTLGQGPEFLTYFQNEAQLEKSRLLSDRFSAERPKGSFSTLEIQRTEQGDSAMYLCASSLSRTGGINIQYFGAGTRLSVL.